These 15 T cell receptor beta chains were sequenced from one sample in a study of cytomegalovirus exposure and HLA in healthy donors. The data were produced by immunoSEQ multiplex PCR, yet TCRdb's version contains in-frame clones alone and is incomplete. The sample contains some 130,000 clones, 70% to 85% of which appear only once. Sequencing was performed on PBMCs. Receptor source: a man aged 30 to 39 in good health and CMV-seropositive.

The genes are TRBV27 and TRBJ2-7; 7 nucleotides line up with TRBD1. The ends lost 6 bases at V and 2 bases at J; junction bases unmatched: 7. The CDR3 runs to 14 residues. Germline CDR1 and CDR2: MNHEY and SMNVEV (reference sequence). CDR3 residues: CASRGDSDPYEQYF. CDR3 sequence (DNA): TGTGCCAGCAGAGGGGACAGTGACCCCTACGAGCAGTACTTC.

This chain joins TRBV7-9 and TRBJ2-5; 8 nucleotides line up with TRBD1. CDR1 is SEHNR and CDR2 is FQNEAQ in the germline V gene (reference sequence). V gave up 5 bases and J gave up 5 bases; unmatched junction bases: 16. The CDR3 contains 17 residues. In DNA, the CDR3 is TGTGCCAGCAGCGGATACCGGGACAGGAGCATTCCGGAGACCCAGTACTTC. This sequence encodes CASSGYRDRSIPETQYF.

This CDR3 reads CASRRQGQETQYF. CDR3 nucleotide sequence: TGTGCCAGCAGGCGACAGGGTCAAGAGACCCAGTACTTC. The chain links TRBV7-2 to TRBJ2-5; 7 nucleotides align to TRBD1. This CDR3 has 13 amino acids. V was pared by 6 bases and J by 2 bases, with 3 bases of the junction left unmatched. The germline V gene encodes CDR1 SGHTA and CDR2 FQGNSA.

V and J are TRBV30 and TRBJ1-2; D is unresolved. With 0 bases removed from V and 5 bases from J, the gap between germline ends came to 25 bases. The CDR3 loop spans 18 amino acids. Germline V gives CDR1 GTSNPN, CDR2 SVGIG (reference sequence). The CDR3 region has the DNA TGTGCCTGGAGTGTGAGAAAGGCAGGCGTGTCGGGAGGTTATGGCTACACCTTC. Protein: CAWSVRKAGVSGGYGYTF.

The chain couples TRBV27 to TRBJ1-1; D unclear. CDR3 length: 16 amino acids. Trimming took 3 bases from V and 0 from J, leaving 14 bases between them. Germline CDR1 MNHEY, CDR2 SMNVEV (reference sequence). The CDR3 DNA is TGTGCCAGCAGTTTGAGGACTAATTTAATGAACACTGAAGCTTTCTTT. Protein: CASSLRTNLMNTEAFF.

V and J are TRBV13 and TRBJ2-5; perhaps TRBD1 as D (6 bases). Germline V gene data show CDR1 as PRHDT and CDR2 as FYEKMQ (reference sequence). The CDR3 sequence is 14 residues long. The V and J ends lost 3 bases and 3 bases respectively, with 11 bases between them. The CDR3 reads CASSFRQAEETQYF. In DNA form, the CDR3 reads TGTGCCAGCAGCTTCCGACAGGCCGAAGAGACCCAGTACTTC.

J is TRBJ2-1 and V is TRBV9; 10 bases are shared with TRBD2. The V and J ends lost 0 bases and 13 bases, in that order; junction bases with no gene match: 7. This CDR3 is 14 amino acids long. The V gene's germline CDR1 is SGDLS and CDR2 YYNGEE. The CDR3 loop is CASSVAASGSLQFF. The CDR3 coding sequence is TGTGCCAGCAGCGTAGCTGCTAGCGGGAGCCTTCAGTTCTTC. Filled out from reference TRBV9 and TRBJ2-1, the complete variable domain reads DSGVTQTPKHLITATGQRVTLRCSPRSGDLSVYWYQQSLDQGLQFLIQYYNGEERAKGNILERFSAQQFPDLHSELNLSSLELGDSALYFCASSVAASGSLQFFGPGTRLTVL.

This chain connects TRBV5-1 to TRBJ2-7; possibly TRBD1 for D (8 bases). The V end was cut by 4 bases, the J end by 5 bases, with 19 bases between. Germline V lookup: CDR1 SGHRS, CDR2 YFSETQ. There are 15 residues in the CDR3. In DNA, the CDR3 is TGCGCCAGCAGCCGAACAGGGGGAGGGGTAGACGAGCAGTACTTC. It codes for CASSRTGGGVDEQYF.

The chain recombines TRBV25-1 with TRBJ2-7; 16 bases line up with TRBD2. The J segment lost 7 bases and the V segment lost 8 bases, leaving 8 bases of the junction unmatched. This CDR3 is built from 15 residues. Germline V gene data show CDR1 as MGHDK and CDR2 as SYGVNS. In DNA, the CDR3 is TGTGCCAGCGGTGGGACTAGCGGGAGGGCCGGTGAGCAGTACTTC. Protein product: CASGGTSGRAGEQYF.

The rearrangement joins TRBV6-6 to TRBJ1-1; a possible D gene is TRBD1 (6 bases). CDR1 and CDR2 from the germline V gene are MNHNY and SVGAGI (reference sequence). This CDR3 has 16 amino acids. Deletions cut 5 bases from V and 0 bases from J, with 16 bases between. The CDR3 bases are TGTGCCAGCAGTCCCCCTCCCAGACAGGTGAACACTGAAGCTTTCTTT. Protein sequence: CASSPPPRQVNTEAFF.

V and J are TRBV7-9 and TRBJ2-7; tentatively, D is TRBD1 (6 bases). The CDR3 consists of 14 residues. The V gene's germline CDR1 is SEHNR and CDR2 FQNEAQ (reference sequence). V was pared by 0 bases and J by 2 bases, with 8 bases between. This CDR3 reads CASSLAPGAYEQYF. CDR3 in DNA: TGTGCCAGCAGCTTAGCGCCAGGGGCCTACGAGCAGTACTTC. The complete variable domain, with remaining parts taken from reference TRBV7-9 and TRBJ2-7, reads DTGVSQNPRHKITKRGQNVTFRCDPISEHNRLYWYRQTLGQGPEFLTYFQNEAQLEKSRLLSDRFSAERPKGSFSTLEIQRTEQGDSAMYLCASSLAPGAYEQYFGPGTRLTVT.

The rearrangement links TRBV11-3 to TRBJ2-7; TRBD2 matches 14 bases. The CDR3 length is 15 residues. Germline V lookup: CDR1 SGHNT, CDR2 YENEEA. Unmatched junction bases numbered 3, after V lost 5 bases and J lost 3 bases. The CDR3, as DNA: TGTGCCAGCAGCCCAGGACTAGCGGGAGGCTACGAGCAGTACTTC. This sequence encodes CASSPGLAGGYEQYF.

The chain links TRBV5-1 to TRBJ2-7; tentative D call: TRBD2 (6 bases). The germline V gene encodes CDR1 SGHRS and CDR2 YFSETQ. V lost 7 bases and J 1 base, leaving 12 bases between the germline ends. CDR3 length: 13 residues. The CDR3 loop reads CASGAAGSYEQYF. As DNA, the CDR3 is TGCGCCAGCGGCGCGGCGGGGTCCTACGAGCAGTACTTC.

The CDR3 protein is CASSRTSGGNEQFF. CDR3 bases: TGTGCCAGCAGCCGGACTAGCGGGGGAAATGAGCAGTTCTTC. J is TRBJ2-1 and V is TRBV11-2; 13 bases line up with TRBD2. J lost 7 bases, V lost 5 bases, and 2 bases had no gene match. CDR1 and CDR2 from the germline V gene are SGHAT and FQNNGV. This CDR3 is 14 amino acids long.

The chain joins TRBV7-3 to TRBJ2-1; 12 bases agree with TRBD2. The V segment lost 4 bases and the J segment 0 bases; nucleotides outside the gene matches: 1. CDR1 is SGHTA and CDR2 is FQGTGA in the germline V gene. The CDR3 covers 16 residues. In nucleotides, the CDR3 is TGTGCCAGCAGCTGGGGACTAGCGGGCTCCTACAATGAGCAGTTCTTC. It encodes CASSWGLAGSYNEQFF.